This T cell receptor beta chain was observed in a study of OX40 agonist ivuxolimab in advanced cancers. Turning to the study itself: Allowance was made for prior anti-PD-1, anti-PD-L1 or anti-CTLA-4 therapy, and about 40% had some.

Some clones are missing from TCRdb's copy, which holds only in-frame ones; the method was immunoSEQ multiplex PCR. The sample includes 60,000 or so clones, 70% to 90% of them seen just once. There are 13 residues in the CDR3. V shed 3 bases, J shed 10 bases, and the junction held 7 bases outside the gene matches. Germline values: CDR1 GTSNPN, CDR2 SVGIG (reference sequence). The rearrangement uses TRBV30 and TRBJ1-1; 11 positions match TRBD1. The input for sequencing was CD4+ or CD8+ T cells sorted from blood, taken in a trial of the OX40 agonist ivuxolimab. This clonotype originated in an adult with an advanced solid tumor such as melanoma, head and neck, liver or kidney cancer. The CDR3 bases are TGTGCCTGGAGACAAGGACAGGGGGCCGGAGCTTTCTTT. It codes for CAWRQGQGAGAFF.